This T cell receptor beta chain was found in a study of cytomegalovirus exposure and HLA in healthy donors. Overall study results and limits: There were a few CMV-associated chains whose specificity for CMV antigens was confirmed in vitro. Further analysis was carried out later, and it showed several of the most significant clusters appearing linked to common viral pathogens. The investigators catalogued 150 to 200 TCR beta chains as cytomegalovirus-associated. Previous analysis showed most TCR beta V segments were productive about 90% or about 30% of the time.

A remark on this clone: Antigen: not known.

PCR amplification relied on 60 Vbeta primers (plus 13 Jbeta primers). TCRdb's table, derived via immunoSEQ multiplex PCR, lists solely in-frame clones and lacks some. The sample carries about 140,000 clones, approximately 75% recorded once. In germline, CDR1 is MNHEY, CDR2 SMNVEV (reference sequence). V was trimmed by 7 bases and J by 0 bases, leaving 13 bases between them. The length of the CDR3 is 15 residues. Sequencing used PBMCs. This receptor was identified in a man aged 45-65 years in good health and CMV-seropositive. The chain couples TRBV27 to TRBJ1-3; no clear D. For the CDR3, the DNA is TGTGCCAGCACCGGCGGGCAGTTCTCTGGAAACACCATATATTTT. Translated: CASTGGQFSGNTIYF.